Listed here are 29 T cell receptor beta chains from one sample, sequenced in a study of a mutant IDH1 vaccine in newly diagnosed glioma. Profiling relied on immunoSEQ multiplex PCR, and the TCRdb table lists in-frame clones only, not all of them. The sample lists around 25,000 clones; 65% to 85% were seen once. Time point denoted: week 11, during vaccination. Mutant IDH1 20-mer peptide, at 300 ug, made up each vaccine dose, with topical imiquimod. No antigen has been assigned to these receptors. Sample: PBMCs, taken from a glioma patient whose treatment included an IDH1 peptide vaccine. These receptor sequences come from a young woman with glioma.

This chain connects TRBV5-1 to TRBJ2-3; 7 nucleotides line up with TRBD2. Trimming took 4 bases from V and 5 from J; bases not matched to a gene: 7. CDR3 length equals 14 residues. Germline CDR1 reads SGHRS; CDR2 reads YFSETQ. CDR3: CASSRAGSRDTQYF. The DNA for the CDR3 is TGCGCCAGCAGCCGAGCGGGAAGTAGAGATACGCAGTATTTT.

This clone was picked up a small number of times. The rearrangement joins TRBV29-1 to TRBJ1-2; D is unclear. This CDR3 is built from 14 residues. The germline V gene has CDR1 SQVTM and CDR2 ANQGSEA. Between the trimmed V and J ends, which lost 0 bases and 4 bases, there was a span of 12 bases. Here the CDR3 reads CSVEDLGISYGYTF. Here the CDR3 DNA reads TGCAGCGTTGAAGATCTCGGGATTAGCTATGGCTACACCTTC.

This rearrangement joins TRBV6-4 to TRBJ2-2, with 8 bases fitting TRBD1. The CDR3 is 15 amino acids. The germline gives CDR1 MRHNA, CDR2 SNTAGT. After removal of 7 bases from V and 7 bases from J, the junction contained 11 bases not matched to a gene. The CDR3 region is CASTPTAGGFGELFF. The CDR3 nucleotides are TGTGCCAGCACCCCTACGGCAGGGGGCTTCGGGGAGCTGTTTTTT.

In DNA form, the CDR3 reads TGTGCCAGCGGAGGGACAACCCCTCGCGATGGCTACACCTTC. It is translated as CASGGTTPRDGYTF. The chain employs TRBV2 and TRBJ1-2; D might be TRBD1 (6 bases). The germline V gene has CDR1 SNHLY and CDR2 FYNNEI. This CDR3 is built from 14 residues. Trimming pared 8 bases from V and 6 bases from J, leaving 19 bases between.

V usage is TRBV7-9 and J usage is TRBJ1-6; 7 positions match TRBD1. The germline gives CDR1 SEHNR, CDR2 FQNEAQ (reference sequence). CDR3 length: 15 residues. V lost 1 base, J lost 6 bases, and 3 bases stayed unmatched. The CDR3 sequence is CASSLETGSNSPLHF. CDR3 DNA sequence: TGTGCCAGCAGCTTAGAGACAGGGAGTAATTCACCCCTCCACTTT.

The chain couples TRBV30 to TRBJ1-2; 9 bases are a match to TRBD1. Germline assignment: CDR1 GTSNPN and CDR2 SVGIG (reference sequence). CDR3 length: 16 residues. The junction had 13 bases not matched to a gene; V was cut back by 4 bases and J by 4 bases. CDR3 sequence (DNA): TGTGCCTGGATACGGGGACAGGGAGATCCTATCTATGGCTACACCTTC. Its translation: CAWIRGQGDPIYGYTF.

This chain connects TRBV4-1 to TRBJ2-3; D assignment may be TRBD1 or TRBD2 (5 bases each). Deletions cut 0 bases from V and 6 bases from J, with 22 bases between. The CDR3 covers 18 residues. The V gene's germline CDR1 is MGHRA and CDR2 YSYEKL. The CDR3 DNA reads TGCGCCAGCAGCCAAGACCAGACGCGAGGGGCTATGGGGGATACGCAGTATTTT. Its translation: CASSQDQTRGAMGDTQYF.

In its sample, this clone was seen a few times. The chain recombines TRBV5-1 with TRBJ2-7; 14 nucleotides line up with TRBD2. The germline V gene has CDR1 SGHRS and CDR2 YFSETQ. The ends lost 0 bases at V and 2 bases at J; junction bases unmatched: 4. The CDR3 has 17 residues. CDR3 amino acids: CASSLATSGRAPYEQYF. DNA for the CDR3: TGCGCCAGCAGCTTGGCGACTAGCGGGAGGGCCCCCTACGAGCAGTACTTC.

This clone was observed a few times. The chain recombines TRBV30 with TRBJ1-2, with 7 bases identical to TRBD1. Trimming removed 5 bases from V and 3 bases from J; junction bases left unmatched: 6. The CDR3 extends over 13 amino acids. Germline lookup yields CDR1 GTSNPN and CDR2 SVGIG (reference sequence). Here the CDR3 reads CAWGRGQDYGYTF. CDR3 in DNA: TGTGCCTGGGGTAGGGGGCAGGACTATGGCTACACCTTC.

The CDR3: CASTEGGGSMSEAFF. The CDR3 coding sequence is TGTGCCAGCACCGAGGGGGGGGGATCCATGTCAGAAGCTTTCTTT. The chain is built from TRBV5-4 and TRBJ1-1; D might be TRBD1 (6 bases). The CDR3 is 15 residues long. The germline V gene encodes CDR1 SGHNT and CDR2 YYREEE (reference sequence). Trimming removed 6 bases at V and 8 bases at J, with 23 bases between.

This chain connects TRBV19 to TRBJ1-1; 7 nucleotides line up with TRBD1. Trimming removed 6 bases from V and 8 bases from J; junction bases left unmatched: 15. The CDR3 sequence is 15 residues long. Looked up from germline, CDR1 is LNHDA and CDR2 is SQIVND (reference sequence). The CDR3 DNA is TGTGCCAGTAGCCCGGGGGACAGTCCGGGGGGAGAAGCTTTCTTT. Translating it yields CASSPGDSPGGEAFF.

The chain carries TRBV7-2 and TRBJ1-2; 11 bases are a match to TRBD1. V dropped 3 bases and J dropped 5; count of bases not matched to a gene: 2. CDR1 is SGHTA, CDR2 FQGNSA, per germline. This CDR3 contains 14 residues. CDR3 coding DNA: TGTGCCAGCAGCTTCGGACAGGGGGCTTATGGCTACACCTTC. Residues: CASSFGQGAYGYTF.

This CDR3 is CASSDSYGYTF. CDR3 nucleotides: TGTGCCAGCAGTGACAGTTATGGCTACACCTTC. This chain links TRBV6-1 with TRBJ1-2, with D unclear. The CDR3 sequence is 11 residues long. CDR1 and CDR2 from the germline V gene are MNHNS and SASEGT. Trimming pared 3 bases from V and 5 bases from J, leaving 4 bases between.

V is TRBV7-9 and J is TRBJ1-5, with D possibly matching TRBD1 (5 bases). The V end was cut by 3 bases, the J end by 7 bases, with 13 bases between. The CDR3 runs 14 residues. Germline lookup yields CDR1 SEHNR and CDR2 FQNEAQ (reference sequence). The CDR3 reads CASSFTGVGQPQHF. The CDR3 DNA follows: TGTGCCAGCAGCTTTACGGGGGTAGGGCAGCCCCAGCATTTT.

The CDR3 loop reads CASSLSYGGQGEETQYF. The CDR3 DNA sequence: TGTGCCAGCAGCTTATCGTATGGGGGACAGGGTGAGGAGACCCAGTACTTC. The genes are TRBV7-9 and TRBJ2-5, with 9 bases fitting TRBD1. Germline V gives CDR1 SEHNR, CDR2 FQNEAQ (reference sequence). The CDR3 totals 17 residues. After removal of 2 bases from V and 5 bases from J, the junction contained 12 bases not matched to a gene.

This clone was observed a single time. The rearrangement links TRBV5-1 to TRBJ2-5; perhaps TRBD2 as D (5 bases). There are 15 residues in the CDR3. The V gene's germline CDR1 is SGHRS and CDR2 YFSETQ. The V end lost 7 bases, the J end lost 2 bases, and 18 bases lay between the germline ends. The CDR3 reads CASPSSPREQETQYF. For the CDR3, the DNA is TGCGCCAGCCCCTCTAGCCCAAGGGAACAAGAGACCCAGTACTTC.

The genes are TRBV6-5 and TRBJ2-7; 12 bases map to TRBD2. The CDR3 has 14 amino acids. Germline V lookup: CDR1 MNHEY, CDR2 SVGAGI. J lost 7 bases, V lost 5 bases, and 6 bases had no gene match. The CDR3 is CASSPSGGAGEQYF. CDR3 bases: TGTGCCAGCAGTCCTAGCGGGGGGGCAGGGGAGCAGTACTTC.

DNA of the CDR3: TGTGCCAGCAGCCAGGACAGGGGCACTGAAGCTTTCTTT. Encoded protein: CASSQDRGTEAFF. This chain uses TRBV27 with TRBJ1-1, with TRBD1 matching over 9 bases. This CDR3 comprises 13 residues. The germline V gene encodes CDR1 MNHEY and CDR2 SMNVEV (reference sequence). The ends lost 6 bases at V and 4 bases at J; junction bases unmatched: 3.

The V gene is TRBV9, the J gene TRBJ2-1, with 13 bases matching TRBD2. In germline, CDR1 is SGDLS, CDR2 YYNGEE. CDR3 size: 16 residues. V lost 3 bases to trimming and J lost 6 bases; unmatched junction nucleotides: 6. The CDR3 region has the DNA TGTGCCAGCAGCGGAACTAGCGGGGGGGCCGGCAATGAGCAGTTCTTC. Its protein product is CASSGTSGGAGNEQFF. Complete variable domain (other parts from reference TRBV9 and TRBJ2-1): DSGVTQTPKHLITATGQRVTLRCSPRSGDLSVYWYQQSLDQGLQFLIQYYNGEERAKGNILERFSAQQFPDLHSELNLSSLELGDSALYFCASSGTSGGAGNEQFFGPGTRLTVL.

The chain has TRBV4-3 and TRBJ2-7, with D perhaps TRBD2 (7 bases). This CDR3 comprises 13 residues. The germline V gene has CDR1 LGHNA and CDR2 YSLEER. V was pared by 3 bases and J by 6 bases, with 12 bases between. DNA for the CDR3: TGCGCCAGCAGCCACACGCGGGGGCTCGAGCAGTACTTC. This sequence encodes CASSHTRGLEQYF.

The CDR3 DNA is TGCGCCAGCAGCTTAGGAGGGACAGGGTCTAAACTTGAAAAACTGTTTTTT. As protein: CASSLGGTGSKLEKLFF. The chain joins TRBV5-1 to TRBJ1-4, with 9 positions matching TRBD1. Germline V gene sequence: CDR1 SGHRS, CDR2 YFSETQ. The J segment lost 7 bases and the V segment lost 2 bases, leaving 12 bases of the junction unmatched. The CDR3 is made up of 17 amino acids.

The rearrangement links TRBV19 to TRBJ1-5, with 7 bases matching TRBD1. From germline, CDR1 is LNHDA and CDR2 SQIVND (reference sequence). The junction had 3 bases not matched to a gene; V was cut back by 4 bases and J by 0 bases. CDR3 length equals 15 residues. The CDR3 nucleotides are TGTGCCAGTAGTACTCAGGGGGTTAGCAATCAGCCCCAGCATTTT. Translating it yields CASSTQGVSNQPQHF.

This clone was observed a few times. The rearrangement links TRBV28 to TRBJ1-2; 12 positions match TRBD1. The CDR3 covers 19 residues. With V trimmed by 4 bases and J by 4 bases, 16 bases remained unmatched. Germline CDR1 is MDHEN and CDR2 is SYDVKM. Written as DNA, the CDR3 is TGTGCCAGCAGTTACCGTGCCCTCGGGACAGGGGGCGATGGCTATGGCTACACCTTC. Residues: CASSYRALGTGGDGYGYTF.

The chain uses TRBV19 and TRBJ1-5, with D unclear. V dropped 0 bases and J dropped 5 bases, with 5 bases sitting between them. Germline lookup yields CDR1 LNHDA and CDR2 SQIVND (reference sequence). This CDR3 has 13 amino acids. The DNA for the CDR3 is TGTGCCAGTAGTATAGATACCGATCAGCCCCAGCATTTT. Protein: CASSIDTDQPQHF.

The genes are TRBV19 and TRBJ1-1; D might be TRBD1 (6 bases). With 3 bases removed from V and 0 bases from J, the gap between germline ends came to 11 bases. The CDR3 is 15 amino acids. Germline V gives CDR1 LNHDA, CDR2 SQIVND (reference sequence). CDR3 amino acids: CASSMTGLMNTEAFF. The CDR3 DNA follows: TGTGCCAGTAGTATGACAGGCCTAATGAACACTGAAGCTTTCTTT.

The CDR3 DNA sequence: TGCGCCAGCAGCCAAGGGCCTCTAGGCTACGAGCAGTACTTC. Encoded protein: CASSQGPLGYEQYF. This chain joins TRBV4-1 and TRBJ2-7; D gene unclear. CDR3 length equals 14 residues. Trimming took off 1 base at V and 3 bases at J, with 10 bases between the two ends. Germline V gives CDR1 MGHRA, CDR2 YSYEKL.

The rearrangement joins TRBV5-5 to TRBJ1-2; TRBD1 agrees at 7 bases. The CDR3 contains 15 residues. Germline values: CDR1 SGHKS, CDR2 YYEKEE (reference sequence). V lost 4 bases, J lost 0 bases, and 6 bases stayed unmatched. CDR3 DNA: TGTGCCAGCAGCAAGGGACAGACTTCTAACTATGGCTACACCTTC. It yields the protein CASSKGQTSNYGYTF.

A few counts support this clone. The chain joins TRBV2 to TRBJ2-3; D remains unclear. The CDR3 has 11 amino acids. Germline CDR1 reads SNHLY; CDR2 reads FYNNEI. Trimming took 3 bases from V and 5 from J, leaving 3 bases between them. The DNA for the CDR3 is TGTGCCAGCAGTGAGTTAGATACGCAGTATTTT. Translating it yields CASSELDTQYF.

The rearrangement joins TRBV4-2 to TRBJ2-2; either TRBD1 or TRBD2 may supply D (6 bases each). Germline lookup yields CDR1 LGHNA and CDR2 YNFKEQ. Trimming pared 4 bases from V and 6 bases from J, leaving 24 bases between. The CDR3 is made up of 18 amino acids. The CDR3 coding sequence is TGTGCCAGCAGCCCCCACGGCCCAGCGGAGGGGGAGGCCGGGGAGCTGTTTTTT. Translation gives CASSPHGPAEGEAGELFF.